The 4 T cell receptor beta chains below come from one sample, sequenced in a study of vaccination effects on CD4 cells after COVID-19. Their antigens are not known. ViraFEST used viral peptide pools to expand antigen-specific CD4+ T cells before sequencing. When ten to eleven days of culture had elapsed, CD4+ T cells were isolated. The vaccine recipients had no prior SARS-CoV-2 infection, with negative nucleocapsid antibodies. TCRdb keeps only in-frame clones here, not all; method: immunoSEQ multiplex PCR. The repertoire consists of tens of thousands of clones, with 60% to 75% occurring once and the leading ten covering around 30%. This sample comprised CD4+ T cells from PBMCs cultured with HCoV-OC43 spike peptides, obtained before COVID-19 vaccination. The subset is: HCoV-OC43 spike overlapping peptide pool stimulation. These receptors were obtained from a human donor who received a COVID-19 vaccine.

J is TRBJ2-2 and V is TRBV27; 8 bases fit TRBD2. The CDR3 contains 16 residues. Trimming removed 5 bases from V and 6 bases from J; junction bases left unmatched: 11. Per germline, CDR1 MNHEY and CDR2 SMNVEV (reference sequence). CDR3 nucleotide sequence: TGTGCCAGCAGTACTGCCGGGACTAGTCCCCCCGGGGAGCTGTTTTTT. Its protein is CASSTAGTSPPGELFF.

The chain uses TRBV27 and TRBJ1-1, with D unclear. Germline loops: CDR1 MNHEY, CDR2 SMNVEV (reference sequence). V was clipped by 2 bases and J by 1 base, with 8 bases between them. The CDR3 has 14 amino acids. The CDR3 sequence: CASSLRHRNTEAFF. In nucleotides, the CDR3 is TGTGCCAGCAGTTTAAGACACCGGAACACTGAAGCTTTCTTT.

On this clone: Germline and junction disagree at one end, which may indicate a read error. The V gene is TRBV7-7, the J gene TRBJ2-7; D not resolved. Germline V gene data show CDR1 as SSHAT and CDR2 as FNYEAQ (reference sequence). The CDR3 spans 16 residues. The CDR3 loop reads CASSQFLGPNSYEQYF. The CDR3 DNA reads as TGTGCTAGCAGCCAGTTCCTCGGACCCAACTCCTACGAGCAGTACTTC. Full variable domain (rest looked up from reference TRBV7-7 and TRBJ2-7): GAGVSQSPRYKVTKRGQDVTLRCDPISSHATLYWYQQALGQGPEFLTYFNYEAQPDKSGLPSDRFSAERPEGSISTLTIQRTEQRDSAMYRCASSQFLGPNSYEQYFGPGTRLTVT.

The V call is TRBV2, the J call TRBJ1-6; the match to TRBD1 covers 7 bases. This CDR3 contains 13 residues. The ends lost 7 bases at V and 5 bases at J; junction bases unmatched: 2. The germline V gene has CDR1 SNHLY and CDR2 FYNNEI. The CDR3 DNA reads TGTGCCAGCACGGGACAGAATAATTCACCCCTCCACTTT. It translates to CASTGQNNSPLHF.